This T cell receptor (beta chain) was recorded in a study of shared clonotypes between healthy human individuals. The CDR3 runs 15 residues. Germline V CDR1 and CDR2: SGHRS, YFSETQ. Trimming removed 2 bases at V and 4 bases at J, with 14 bases between. TCRdb keeps only in-frame clones here, not all; method: immunoSEQ multiplex PCR. This sample has 2 million to 2.5 million clones, with roughly 95% found just once. The chain uses TRBV5-1 and TRBJ2-3, with D possibly being TRBD1 or TRBD2 (5 bases each). The sample consisted of naive CD4+ T cells sorted from blood. The sample's subset: CD45RA+ positively selected. The TCR sequence derives from a man younger than 30 in good health. The CDR3 DNA is TGCGCCAGCAGCTTAGGGTGGGGGATCGCAGATACGCAGTATTTT. Amino acids: CASSLGWGIADTQYF.